A selection of T cell receptor beta chains follows, all from one sample in a study of T-cell reconstitution after alpha-beta-depleted transplantation in children. TCRdb used MiXCR to reprocess the PCR reads, holding one entry per CDR3 protein. Of 90,000 to 95,000 distinct CDR3 sequences in the sample, 12% were seen once. Material: PBMCs from the stem cell graft donor, obtained from the stem cell graft. The source is a human donor who donated a stem cell graft to a child with inherited bone marrow failure. Each CDR3 is given with its conserved first and last residue. A D gene is named only where the DNA matches it firmly. Some rows mark clone size as missing; the rest say once, few, many or name a class of expanded clone.

>.|TRBJ1-2|TRBV7-8|many
TGTGCCAGCAGCTTCGGAGGGGGGGGCTACACCTTC
CASSFGGGGYTF
>.|TRBJ2-7|TRBV7-2|many
TGTGCCAGCAGCTTATGGGTAGATCCTCCCGAGCAGTACTTC
CASSLWVDPPEQYF
>.|TRBJ2-3|TRBV20-1|many
TGCAGTGCTAGTGGGTCTACCTCTAGCACAGATACGCAGTATTTT
CSASGSTSSTDTQYF
>.|TRBJ2-7|TRBV7-2|many
TGTGCCAGCAGCCCTCGGGGGACACTTTCCTACGAGCAGTACTTC
CASSPRGTLSYEQYF
>.|TRBJ1-6|TRBV20-1|few
TGCAGTACCAATTCGGGAATTAATTCACCCCTCCACTTT
CSTNSGINSPLHF
>.|TRBJ1-1|TRBV5-1|many
TGCGCCAGCAGCCTTTCGGGCACCCCGAACACTGAAGCTTTCTTT
CASSLSGTPNTEAFF
>TRBD2|TRBJ2-3|TRBV28|few
TGTGCCAGCAGCGTTGTCCGGAATAGCGGGAATACGCAGTATTTT
CASSVVRNSGNTQYF
>.|TRBJ1-1|TRBV27|many
TGTGCCGCGGACGCGGCGGACACTGAAGCTTTCTTT
CAADAADTEAFF
>.|TRBJ1-1|TRBV7-6|.
TGTGCCAGCAGCCGAAACAGGGCTGAAGCTTTCTTT
CASSRNRAEAFF
>.|TRBJ1-2|TRBV27|many
TGTGCCAGCAGTTTACAACGGGGGGTCCCCAGCTATGGCTACACCTTC
CASSLQRGVPSYGYTF
>.|TRBJ1-1|TRBV12-3/TRBV12-4|many
TGTGCCAGCAGCCTGTCAGGGGACACTGAAGCTTTCTTT
CASSLSGDTEAFF
>TRBD1|TRBJ1-2|TRBV5-1|many
TGCGCCAGCAGCTTACAGGGGGAGGCGAACTATGGCTACACCTTC
CASSLQGEANYGYTF